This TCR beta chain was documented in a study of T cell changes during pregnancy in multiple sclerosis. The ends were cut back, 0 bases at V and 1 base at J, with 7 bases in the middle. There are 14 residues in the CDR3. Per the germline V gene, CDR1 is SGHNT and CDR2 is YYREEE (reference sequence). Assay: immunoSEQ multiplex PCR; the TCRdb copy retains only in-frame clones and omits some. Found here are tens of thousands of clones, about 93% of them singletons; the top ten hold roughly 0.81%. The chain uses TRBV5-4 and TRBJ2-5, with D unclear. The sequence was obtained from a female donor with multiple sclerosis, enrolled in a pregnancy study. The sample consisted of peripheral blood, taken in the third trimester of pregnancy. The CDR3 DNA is TGTGCCAGCAGCTTGGCCGTCAGCCAAGAGACCCAGTACTTC. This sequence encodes CASSLAVSQETQYF.